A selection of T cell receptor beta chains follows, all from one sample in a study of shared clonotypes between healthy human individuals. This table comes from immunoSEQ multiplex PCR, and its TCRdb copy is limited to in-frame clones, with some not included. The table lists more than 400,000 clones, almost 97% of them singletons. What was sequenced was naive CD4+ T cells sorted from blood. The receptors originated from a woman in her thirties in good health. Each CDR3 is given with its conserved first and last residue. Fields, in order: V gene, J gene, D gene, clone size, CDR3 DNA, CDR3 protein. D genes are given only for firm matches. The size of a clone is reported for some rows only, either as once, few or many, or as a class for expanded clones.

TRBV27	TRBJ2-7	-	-	TGTGCCAGCAGTAGGGGTTTCTCCTACGAGCAGTACTTC	CASSRGFSYEQYF
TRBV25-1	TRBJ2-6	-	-	TGTGCCAGCAGTGAAACGGCGGGTAGCGGGGCCAACGTCCTGACTTTC	CASSETAGSGANVLTF
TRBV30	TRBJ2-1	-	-	TGTGCCTGGACTCGGAAGGGGGTTTGGTATGAGCAGTTCTTC	CAWTRKGVWYEQFF
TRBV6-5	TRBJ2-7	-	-	TGTGCCAGCAGTTACTCGATGGGTAGACATGGCGACGAGCAGTACTTC	CASSYSMGRHGDEQYF
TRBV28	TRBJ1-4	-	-	TGTGCCAGCACTCAGGGCTCTAGCGGTGAAAAACTGTTTTTT	CASTQGSSGEKLFF
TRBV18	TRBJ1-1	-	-	TGTGCCAGCTCACCCGACCAGGCAGGGAACACTGAAGCTTTCTTT	CASSPDQAGNTEAFF
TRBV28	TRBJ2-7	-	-	TGTGCCAGCAGTTCGGGGGACGTGAGCTCCTACGAGCAGTACTTC	CASSSGDVSSYEQYF
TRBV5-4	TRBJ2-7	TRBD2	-	TGTGCCAGCAGCAGGACTAGCGAAGAACTTTACGAGCAGTACTTC	CASSRTSEELYEQYF
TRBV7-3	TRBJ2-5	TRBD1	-	TGTGCCAGCAGCTTGACAGGGGTGGAGACCCAGTACTTC	CASSLTGVETQYF
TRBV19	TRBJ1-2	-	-	TGTGCCAGTACCGGACAGACGCTTAACTATGGCTACACCTTC	CASTGQTLNYGYTF
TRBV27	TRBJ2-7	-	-	TGTGCCAGCAGCCGGGACGGATCTCTCTACGAGCAGTACTTC	CASSRDGSLYEQYF
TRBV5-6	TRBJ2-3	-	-	TGTGCCAGCAGCTCCTCCGGAGATACGCAGTATTTT	CASSSSGDTQYF
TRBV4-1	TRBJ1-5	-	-	TGCGCCAGCAGCCTAAGAAGCCGGGGGAGCAATCAGCCCCAGCATTTT	CASSLRSRGSNQPQHF
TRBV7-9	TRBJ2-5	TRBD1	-	TGTGCCAGCAGCCCCGGACAGGGACAGCAGACCCAGTACTTC	CASSPGQGQQTQYF
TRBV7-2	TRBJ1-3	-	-	TGTGCCAGCAGCCCCAGTAGTCGGAGCTCTGGAAACACCATATATTTT	CASSPSSRSSGNTIYF
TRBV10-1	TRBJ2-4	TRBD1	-	TGCGCCAGGAGGGACATCCAAAGGGGGCGTCAAAACATTCAGTACTTC	CARRDIQRGRQNIQYF
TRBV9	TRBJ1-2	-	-	TGTGCCAGCAGCGTCGGGGGAGGGAACTATGGCTACACCTTC	CASSVGGGNYGYTF
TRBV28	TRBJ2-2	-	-	TGTGCCAGCAGACGCGGGACGAAAGTTAGCCGTTACACCGGGGAGCTGTTTTTT	CASRRGTKVSRYTGELFF
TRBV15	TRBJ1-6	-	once	TGTGCCACCGCGAGGGGAAATTCACCCCTCCACTTT	CATARGNSPLHF
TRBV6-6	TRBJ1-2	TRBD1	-	TGTGCCAGCAGAAAGCCGGGACAGGGGACGGGTGGCTACACCTTC	CASRKPGQGTGGYTF
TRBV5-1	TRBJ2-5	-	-	TGCGCCAGCAGCTTGTGGACGGAACAAGAGACCCAGTACTTC	CASSLWTEQETQYF
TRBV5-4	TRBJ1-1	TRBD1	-	TGTGCCAGCAGCCAGACAGGGTCGGTGAACACTGAAGCTTTCTTT	CASSQTGSVNTEAFF
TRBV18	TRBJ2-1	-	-	TGTGCCAGCTCACCATCGAGGGACCTTGGCAATGAGCAGTTCTTC	CASSPSRDLGNEQFF
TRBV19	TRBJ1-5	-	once	TGTGCCAGTAGAAAGGACTCCTATCAGCCCCAGCATTTT	CASRKDSYQPQHF
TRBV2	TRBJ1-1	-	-	TGTGCCAGCGATCCGAACCGGGGTCACGGCACTGAAGCTTTCTTT	CASDPNRGHGTEAFF
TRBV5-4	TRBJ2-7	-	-	TGTGCCAGCAGCTTGTTCCAGGACGAGCAGTACTTC	CASSLFQDEQYF
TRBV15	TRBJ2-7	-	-	TGTGCCACCAGCGGTACGCTCACTAGCTCGTACGAGCAGTACTTC	CATSGTLTSSYEQYF
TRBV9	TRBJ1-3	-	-	TGTGCCAGCAGCGTATCACACGGCTCTGGAAACACCATATATTTT	CASSVSHGSGNTIYF
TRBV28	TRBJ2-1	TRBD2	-	TGTGCCAGCAGTTTAATCTCTTTCCCTAGCGGGAGAGCTTTTTTAACCTACAATGAGCAGTTCTTC	CASSLISFPSGRAFLTYNEQFF
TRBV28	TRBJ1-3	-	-	TGTGCCAGCAGTTTACTCCCAGACTCTGGAAACACCATATATTTT	CASSLLPDSGNTIYF
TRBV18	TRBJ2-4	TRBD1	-	TGTGCCAGCTCACCCGGGACAGCGCAACCAAACATTCAGTACTTC	CASSPGTAQPNIQYF